This TCR beta chain was sequenced in a study of blood T cell repertoires in COVID-19. This CDR3 has 15 residues. V was shortened by 1 base and J by 3 bases, with 13 bases between the two germline ends. Germline CDR1 and CDR2: SGHTA and FQGNSA. As originally analysed: Nucleated cell number was recorded as an estimate derived from reference gene primer amplification. Produced via immunoSEQ multiplex PCR; TCRdb's table is partial and in-frame only. The V and J calls and clone size come from that table; D and trimming were worked out from the DNA. The data show approximately 150,000 clones, about four fifths seen once.

This sequence joins TRBV7-2 and TRBJ2-7, with D perhaps TRBD2 (6 bases). Source material: PBMCs or T cells enriched from blood (not recorded which). The sequence came from a man aged 55 to 69 who had recovered from COVID-19. CDR3 nucleotide sequence: TGTGCCAGCAGCTTAGGAGGAGGGGTAAACTACGAGCAGTACTTC. Its translation: CASSLGGGVNYEQYF.